This TCR beta chain was captured in a study of identifying expanded T cells in peripheral blood. Here immunoSEQ multiplex PCR was the method, and the copy in TCRdb shows in-frame clones only, minus some. The data contain some 78,000 clones, roughly 81% of them singletons. The specimen sequenced was blood. The TCR comes from a person between 18 and 75 years old in good health.

CDR3 bases: TGTGCCATAGCTTCTGGGGCCAACGTCCTGACTTTC. It specifies CAIASGANVLTF. The genes are TRBV28 and TRBJ2-6, with unresolved D. The germline CDR1 and CDR2 sequences are MDHEN and SYDVKM. This CDR3 spans 12 amino acids. V lost 10 bases to trimming and J lost 1 base, with 5 bases between them.